The 18 T cell receptor beta chains in this list originate from one sample, sequenced in a study of molecular identifiers for immune sequencing clone quantification. One entry per CDR3 protein, called by TCRdb with MiXCR from the PCR reads. The sample records around 480,000 distinct CDR3 sequences, about 25% being singletons. The specimen was naive CD8+ T cells from blood, with Jurkat cell RNA spiked in. Documented subset: FACS-sorted CD8+CD4-CCR7+CD45RA+ naive T cells. All receptors come from a human donor in good health. Some libraries in this study had Jurkat cell RNA spiked in.

This clonotype was seen repeatedly, ten times or more. V gene TRBV28 combines with J gene TRBJ2-5; TRBD1 agrees at 7 bases. The CDR3 covers 15 residues. V lost 3 bases to trimming and J lost 5 bases; unmatched junction nucleotides: 9. The germline V gene has CDR1 MDHEN and CDR2 SYDVKM. CDR3 nucleotides: TGTGCCAGCAGTTTTGCGCAGACAGGGTCCGAGACCCAGTACTTC. Its protein product is CASSFAQTGSETQYF.

The chain joins TRBV20-1 to TRBJ1-1, with a weak D call TRBD1 (5 bases). From germline, CDR1 is DFQATT and CDR2 SNEGSKA (reference sequence). The CDR3 length is 12 residues. The V and J ends lost 2 bases and 7 bases respectively, with 11 bases between them. As DNA, the CDR3 is TGCAGTGCTAGACCATTACAGGTTGAAGCTTTCTTT. Translating it yields CSARPLQVEAFF.

This clonotype came up a few times. CDR3 residues: CATSEGVGLGELFF. CDR3 bases: TGTGCCACCAGTGAAGGAGTGGGGTTGGGGGAGCTGTTTTTT. The chain links TRBV24-1 to TRBJ2-2, with D unclear. The V end was cut by 4 bases, the J end by 8 bases, with 13 bases between. Germline CDR1 is KGHDR and CDR2 is SFDVKD. The CDR3 covers 14 residues.

Remarks on this clonotype: A read error may be the cause here, since a much bigger clone is one base away. This chain connects TRBV20-1 to TRBJ2-1; D possibly corresponds to TRBD2 (6 bases). Germline CDR1 and CDR2: DFQATT and SNEGSKA (reference sequence). This CDR3 is 15 amino acids long. As DNA, the CDR3 is TGCAGTGCTCCCCCTGATACCCTAGCGCGGAATGGGCAGTTCTTC. Its protein product is CSAPPDTLARNGQFF.

The rearrangement links TRBV25-1 to TRBJ1-6; TRBD1 is a possible D gene (6 bases). The CDR3 is 13 amino acids. V dropped 3 bases and J dropped 9 bases, with 9 bases sitting between them. From germline, CDR1 is MGHDK and CDR2 SYGVNS. CDR3 residues: CASSDTGSSPLHF. In DNA, the CDR3 is TGTGCCAGCAGTGATACAGGGAGTTCACCCCTCCACTTT.

The rearrangement joins TRBV6-6 to TRBJ2-1; 7 positions match TRBD1. The germline V gene encodes CDR1 MNHNY and CDR2 SVGAGI (reference sequence). The V segment lost 2 bases and the J segment 6 bases; nucleotides outside the gene matches: 16. This CDR3 is 18 amino acids long. The CDR3 DNA sequence: TGTGCCAGCAGTTACGTCGCGCAGGGGGTCCTTTTGGGCAATGAGCAGTTCTTC. Translating gives CASSYVAQGVLLGNEQFF.

This clonotype was seen ten or more times. The chain joins TRBV9 to TRBJ2-3, with D unclear. The ends were cut back, 0 bases at V and 0 bases at J, with 8 bases in the middle. Germline CDR1 is SGDLS and CDR2 is YYNGEE. The length of the CDR3 is 15 residues. The CDR3 DNA sequence: TGTGCCAGCAGCGTAGTCGACCAGAGCACAGATACGCAGTATTTT. Its protein product is CASSVVDQSTDTQYF.

This clonotype was recorded once. The J gene is TRBJ1-5, the V gene TRBV28, with no clear D. Germline CDR1 reads MDHEN; CDR2 reads SYDVKM. V was shortened by 8 bases and J by 1 base, with 12 bases between the two germline ends. This CDR3 contains 14 residues. CDR3 bases: TGTGCCAGCCTTTTTGGAGGGAGCAATCAGCCCCAGCATTTT. As protein: CASLFGGSNQPQHF.

Comments on this clonotype: This may be a read error, as it is one base from a much larger clone. The genes are TRBV4-3 and TRBJ2-6, with unresolved D. CDR3 length: 16 amino acids. Germline CDR1 and CDR2: LGHNA and YSLEER. In DNA form, the CDR3 reads TGCGCCAGCAACCAAGATCCGGTTGTCGGGGCCAACGTCCTGACTTTC. Amino acid sequence: CASNQDPVVGANVLTF.

In this sample, this clonotype turned up many times. The chain employs TRBV7-9 and TRBJ2-7; 8 bases fit TRBD2. The germline V gene has CDR1 SEHNR and CDR2 FQNEAQ (reference sequence). The CDR3 loop spans 15 amino acids. The ends lost 4 bases at V and 7 bases at J; junction bases unmatched: 12. The CDR3 reads CASSSSGSTPREQYF. For the CDR3, the DNA is TGTGCCAGCAGCTCCAGCGGGAGTACTCCGCGGGAGCAGTACTTC. Full variable domain (missing parts from reference TRBV7-9 and TRBJ2-7): DTGVSQNPRHKITKRGQNVTFRCDPISEHNRLYWYRQTLGQGPEFLTYFQNEAQLEKSRLLSDRFSAERPKGSFSTLEIQRTEQGDSAMYLCASSSSGSTPREQYFGPGTRLTVT.

There are a few counts of this clonotype. The CDR3, as DNA: TGTGCCAGCAGGCAGGGAGTAGGTTGGTCCTACGAGCAGTACTTC. The encoded protein is CASRQGVGWSYEQYF. The V gene is TRBV6-5, the J gene TRBJ2-7; D assignment may be TRBD1 or TRBD2 (5 bases each). The germline V gene encodes CDR1 MNHEY and CDR2 SVGAGI. The CDR3 totals 15 residues. V gave up 6 bases and J gave up 1 base, with 16 bases separating them.

The table lists this clonotype with many counts. Mismatch with germline at one junction end may stem from a read error. The chain couples TRBV7-6 to TRBJ2-3; D tentatively fits TRBD1 or TRBD2 (6 bases each). Looked up from germline, CDR1 is SGHVS and CDR2 is FNYEAQ. CDR3 length: 15 amino acids. CDR3 DNA sequence: TGTGCCAGCAGCTTGGATTCGGGGGCCGCAGATACACAGTATTTT. It codes for CASSLDSGAADTQYF.

On this clonotype: This sequence may be a read error, since a much larger clone differs from it by one base. The V call is TRBV7-9, the J call TRBJ1-5, with D hard to call. This CDR3 has 14 residues. Germline CDR1 is SEHNR and CDR2 is FQNEAQ (reference sequence). This CDR3 reads CASSSAPGNQPQRF. CDR3 in DNA: TGTGCCAGCAGCTCAGCTCCGGGCAATCAGCCCCAGCGTTTT.

In this sample, this clonotype turned up a few times. This sequence joins TRBV7-9 and TRBJ1-1; 8 nucleotides align to TRBD1. CDR1 and CDR2 from the germline V gene are SEHNR and FQNEAQ (reference sequence). There are 15 residues in the CDR3. V shed 0 bases and J 1 base; nucleotides not matched to a gene: 1. DNA for the CDR3: TGTGCCAGCAGCTTAGCGACAGGGGCGAACACTGAAGCTTTCTTT. Amino acid sequence: CASSLATGANTEAFF.

The chain carries TRBV6-5 and TRBJ2-1, with TRBD1 as a possible D gene (6 bases). The CDR3 is made up of 15 amino acids. Germline-derived CDR1 and CDR2 are MNHEY and SVGAGI. With 6 bases removed from V and 0 bases from J, the gap between germline ends came to 12 bases. Written as DNA, the CDR3 is TGTGCCAGCAGGTATAGGGGGAGCTCCTACAATGAGCAGTTCTTC. Translated: CASRYRGSSYNEQFF.

In its sample, this clonotype was seen a few times. V is TRBV20-1 and J is TRBJ2-2; TRBD2 agrees at 14 bases. The CDR3 has 15 amino acids. CDR1 is DFQATT and CDR2 is SNEGSKA in the germline V gene (reference sequence). V lost 6 bases to trimming and J lost 7 bases; unmatched junction nucleotides: 7. CDR3 bases: TGCAGTGCCCCCAGACTAGCGGGAGGGGGCGGGGAGCTGTTTTTT. Translating gives CSAPRLAGGGGELFF.

This clonotype appeared many times. The chain recombines TRBV11-2 with TRBJ2-1; tentative D call: TRBD1 (5 bases). This CDR3 comprises 16 residues. Germline V gene lookup returns CDR1 SGHAT and CDR2 FQNNGV. The V and J ends lost 3 bases and 3 bases respectively, with 15 bases between them. CDR3 coding DNA: TGTGCCAGCAGCTTGACAGCTCAACCCTTCTACAATGAGCAGTTCTTC. It yields the protein CASSLTAQPFYNEQFF. Supplemented by reference TRBV11-2 and TRBJ2-1, the full variable domain reads EAGVAQSPRYKIIEKRQSVAFWCNPISGHATLYWYQQILGQGPKLLIQFQNNGVVDDSQLPKDRFSAERLKGVDSTLKIQPAKLEDSAVYLCASSLTAQPFYNEQFFGPGTRLTVL.

This clonotype was counted between two and nine times. This could be a read error, since a much larger clone is one nucleotide away. The V and J genes are TRBV29-1 and TRBJ2-3; 10 bases map to TRBD2. This CDR3 is 15 amino acids long. Germline CDR1 and CDR2: SQVTM and ANQGSEA. V was clipped by 3 bases and J by 5 bases; unmatched bases: 8. The CDR3, as DNA: TGCAGCGTTGATGCCCTAGCGGGAGAGGGAGATACGCAGTATTTT. Amino acids: CSVDALAGEGDTQYF.